The source of this T cell receptor beta chain is a study of T cell changes during pregnancy in multiple sclerosis. Clones were sequenced by immunoSEQ multiplex PCR, and TCRdb holds only the in-frame ones, with some missing. The profile shows 15,000 to 20,000 clones, about 90% of them singletons. Here the sequenced sample was CD8+ T cells from peripheral blood mononuclear cells, taken after pregnancy. This receptor was taken from a female donor in good health, enrolled as a control in a pregnancy study.

CDR3 loop: CASSQKAAGGTEAFF. The CDR3 bases are TGCGCCAGCAGCCAAAAGGCGGCAGGGGGCACTGAAGCTTTCTTT. The chain joins TRBV4-1 to TRBJ1-1; the match to TRBD1 covers 7 bases. This CDR3 has 15 amino acids. Germline V gene sequence: CDR1 MGHRA, CDR2 YSYEKL. V lost 2 bases, J lost 4 bases, and 7 bases stayed unmatched.